These 25 T cell receptor beta chains were sequenced from one sample in a study of CD4+ T cells in melanoma (dated by TCRdb to the early 2020s). Libraries were prepared through the immunoSEQ multiplex PCR assay. TCRdb carries this immuneACCESS record with in-frame sequences only. Its versions omit some clonotypes, under half of them owing to an unresolved V gene in the studies checked, with the rest unexplained. The sample has approximately 14,000 clones on record, roughly three fifths of them singletons. Of the sample, around a sixth is held by the ten largest clones. The specimen was cells from a culture (not recorded whether cultured in vitro). Source of these receptors: a human donor with melanoma.

This clone was detected only a few times. The chain joins TRBV7-9 to TRBJ2-1; 9 bases agree with TRBD1. Per the germline V gene, CDR1 is SEHNR and CDR2 is FQNEAQ (reference sequence). V gave up 5 bases and J gave up 2 bases; unmatched junction bases: 4. The CDR3 totals 15 residues. The CDR3 is CASSRTGGPYNEQFF. The CDR3 nucleotides are TGTGCCAGCAGCCGTACAGGGGGCCCCTACAATGAGCAGTTCTTC.

This clone was recorded once. The gene calls are TRBV4-2 and TRBJ1-4; D unclear. Germline lookup yields CDR1 LGHNA and CDR2 YNFKEQ. With 4 bases removed from V and 8 bases from J, the gap between germline ends came to 14 bases. The CDR3 is 14 residues long. The CDR3 loop is CASSPLGEGEKLFF. The CDR3 bases are TGTGCCAGCAGCCCGCTTGGGGAAGGCGAAAAACTGTTTTTT.

This chain uses TRBV6-6 with TRBJ2-7, with D unclear. There are 12 residues in the CDR3. The V end was cut by 6 bases, the J end by 3 bases, with 9 bases between. CDR1 and CDR2 from the germline V gene are MNHNY and SVGAGI (reference sequence). CDR3 loop: CASSHANYEQYF. The CDR3 DNA reads TGTGCCAGCAGCCACGCCAACTACGAGCAGTACTTC.

This clone was found a few times. The chain is built from TRBV6-6 and TRBJ2-7; perhaps D is TRBD1 or TRBD2 (5 bases each). Germline V gene data show CDR1 as MNHNY and CDR2 as SVGAGI (reference sequence). The CDR3 consists of 13 residues. Trimming cost V 8 bases and J 7 bases, with 18 bases left between them. CDR3 bases: TGTGCCAGCGGGGCAGGGAGTCCGGGTGAGCAGTACTTC. Amino acid sequence: CASGAGSPGEQYF.

The V call is TRBV5-4, the J call TRBJ2-1; D is unclear. Per the germline V gene, CDR1 is SGHNT and CDR2 is YYREEE (reference sequence). CDR3 length equals 13 residues. Between the trimmed V and J ends, which lost 0 bases and 7 bases, there was a span of 8 bases. This CDR3 is CASSLALGNEQFF. CDR3 nucleotides: TGTGCCAGCAGCTTGGCCCTGGGGAATGAGCAGTTCTTC. Full variable domain (rest looked up from reference TRBV5-4 and TRBJ2-1): ETGVTQSPTHLIKTRGQQVTLRCSSQSGHNTVSWYQQALGQGPQFIFQYYREEENGRGNFPPRFSGLQFPNYSSELNVNALELDDSALYLCASSLALGNEQFFGPGTRLTVL.

This clone was observed a few times. The rearrangement joins TRBV9 to TRBJ1-6; D is perhaps TRBD1 (5 bases). The CDR3 covers 14 residues. CDR1 and CDR2 (germline): SGDLS, YYNGEE. Between the trimmed V and J ends, which lost 4 bases and 11 bases, there was a span of 16 bases. CDR3 nucleotides: TGTGCCAGCAGCTCAGGGCCCTTCGGCACACCCCTCCACTTT. Amino acid sequence: CASSSGPFGTPLHF.

This sequence joins TRBV21-1 and TRBJ1-5; the D call of TRBD1 is as the table states it, not checked on the DNA. TRBV21-1 is listed as a pseudogene. This CDR3 contains 18 residues. CDR3 nucleotide sequence: TGTGCCAGCAACGAAGGGACAGGGCGATCGAATAGCAATCAGCCCCAGCATTTT. As protein: CASNEGTGRSNSNQPQHF.

The chain combines TRBV5-4 with TRBJ1-4; possible D gene TRBD1, 5 bases. Germline V gives CDR1 SGHNT, CDR2 YYREEE (reference sequence). The length of the CDR3 is 15 residues. Trimming removed 0 bases at V and 4 bases at J, with 10 bases between. CDR3 sequence reads: CASSLGPGLNEKLFF. Here the CDR3 DNA reads TGTGCCAGCAGCTTGGGCCCAGGGCTTAATGAAAAACTGTTTTTT.

With respect to this clone: Other DNA variants within this sample encode the same CDR3. The genes are TRBV7-3 and TRBJ2-2, with no clear D. The germline V gene has CDR1 SGHTA and CDR2 FQGTGA. There are 13 residues in the CDR3. Trimming stripped 6 bases from V and 1 base from J, with 6 bases between. The DNA of the CDR3 is TGTGCCAGCAGTACGGGGAACACCGGGGAGCTGTTTTTT. Protein: CASSTGNTGELFF.

The rearrangement uses TRBV7-9 and TRBJ1-5; 7 bases fit TRBD1. The CDR3 is 15 residues long. Trimming cost V 4 bases and J 4 bases; bases outside gene matches: 7. CDR1 is SEHNR and CDR2 is FQNEAQ in the germline V gene (reference sequence). The CDR3 sequence: CASSSTGPGNQPQHF. The CDR3 nucleotides read TGTGCCAGCAGCTCGACAGGGCCGGGAAATCAGCCCCAGCATTTT.

The chain is built from TRBV29-1 and TRBJ2-3; D gene ambiguous. Trimming shortened V by 4 bases and J by 6 bases, and 17 bases separated the two germline ends. CDR3 length: 14 amino acids. The germline V gene has CDR1 SQVTM and CDR2 ANQGSEA. The CDR3 loop is CSVVSRSLGDTQYF. CDR3 nucleotide sequence: TGCAGCGTTGTCAGTCGGAGCCTCGGGGATACGCAGTATTTT.

The chain uses TRBV30 and TRBJ1-2, with TRBD1 identical over 7 bases. Per the germline V gene, CDR1 is GTSNPN and CDR2 is SVGIG (reference sequence). This CDR3 is built from 13 residues. Losses at the gene ends were 0 bases for V and 4 bases for J; bases not matched to a gene: 2. CDR3 residues: CAWSVGTVYGYTF. CDR3 in DNA: TGTGCCTGGAGTGTCGGGACAGTCTATGGCTACACCTTC.

CDR3 in DNA: TGTGCCAGCAGTGACTCGGGGAGGGCGGGCACAGATACGCAGTATTTT. Its translation is CASSDSGRAGTDTQYF. The genes are TRBV28 and TRBJ2-3; 7 bases map to TRBD2. The CDR3 spans 16 residues. The germline gives CDR1 MDHEN, CDR2 SYDVKM. The junction had 9 bases not matched to a gene; V was cut back by 5 bases and J by 1 base.

The chain carries TRBV2 and TRBJ2-3; TRBD2 might be the D (6 bases). Trimming took off 6 bases at V and 2 bases at J, with 21 bases between the two ends. This CDR3 region has 17 residues. The germline CDR1 and CDR2 sequences are SNHLY and FYNNEI. CDR3 loop: CASRIGRLDRYTDTQYF. The CDR3 nucleotides read TGTGCCAGCAGGATTGGCCGACTAGACCGCTACACAGATACGCAGTATTTT.

Turning to this clone: The sample holds other DNA sequences that translate to the same CDR3. The chain uses TRBV9 and TRBJ2-3, with a weak D call TRBD2 (6 bases). Germline lookup yields CDR1 SGDLS and CDR2 YYNGEE. The CDR3 is 15 amino acids. Trimming took off 4 bases at V and 6 bases at J, with 18 bases between the two ends. The DNA for the CDR3 is TGTGCCAGCAGCCCCCGGACTAATCTCGCGGATACGCAGTATTTT. This sequence encodes CASSPRTNLADTQYF.

This sequence joins TRBV6-5 and TRBJ1-1; a weak D match, TRBD1 (6 bases). V lost 6 bases and J lost 1, with 15 bases in between. The CDR3 length is 15 residues. Germline CDR1 is MNHEY and CDR2 is SVGAGI. CDR3 protein: CASSQGGGWNTEAFF. In DNA, the CDR3 is TGTGCCAGCAGCCAAGGGGGGGGATGGAACACTGAAGCTTTCTTT.

DNA for the CDR3: TGCGCCACAAAGGGGGCGGGAGATACGCAGTATTTT. Translated: CATKGAGDTQYF. The V call is TRBV10-2, the J call TRBJ2-3; 7 bases are shared with TRBD1. V trimming: 10 bases; J trimming: 5 bases; junction bases outside the gene matches: 6. Germline assignment: CDR1 WSHSY and CDR2 SAAADI. The CDR3 contains 12 residues.

This chain uses TRBV11-1 with TRBJ2-3; D is tentatively TRBD1 or TRBD2 (5 bases each). V shed 3 bases and J shed 0 bases, with 16 bases lying between them. Germline-derived CDR1 and CDR2 are SGHAT and FQDESV (reference sequence). The CDR3 loop spans 17 amino acids. In nucleotides, the CDR3 is TGTGCCAGCAGCTTCGCTGGGACGGGCCTAAGCACAGATACGCAGTATTTT. It yields the protein CASSFAGTGLSTDTQYF.

The chain combines TRBV6-5 with TRBJ2-5; no reliable D call. The CDR3 covers 14 residues. Per the germline V gene, CDR1 is MNHEY and CDR2 is SVGAGI. Trimming stripped 6 bases from V and 2 bases from J, with 13 bases between. CDR3 protein: CASSPVSWQETQYF. CDR3 nucleotides: TGTGCCAGCAGCCCCGTATCGTGGCAAGAGACCCAGTACTTC.

This chain uses TRBV29-1 with TRBJ1-2; 7 bases match TRBD1. J lost 7 bases, V lost 6 bases, and 11 bases had no gene match. This CDR3 is built from 13 residues. Germline lookup yields CDR1 SQVTM and CDR2 ANQGSEA. CDR3 loop: CSVDTGVVGGYTF. CDR3 bases: TGCAGCGTAGACACAGGGGTGGTAGGTGGCTACACCTTC.

This clone appeared a few times. The chain recombines TRBV7-8 with TRBJ1-6, with 9 bases that match TRBD1. Germline V gene lookup returns CDR1 SGHVS and CDR2 FQNEAQ. V trimming: 5 bases; J trimming: 7 bases; junction bases outside the gene matches: 9. The CDR3 contains 16 residues. The CDR3 spells CASSPTGGRGNSPLHF. CDR3 nucleotide sequence: TGTGCCAGCAGCCCCACAGGGGGCAGGGGGAATTCACCCCTCCACTTT.

The chain uses TRBV6-5 and TRBJ2-3; D call uncertain. The CDR3 is made up of 14 amino acids. Trimming cost V 5 bases and J 5 bases, with 14 bases left between them. Germline CDR1 reads MNHEY; CDR2 reads SVGAGI. The CDR3: CASSLRGSRDTQYF. The CDR3 bases are TGTGCCAGCAGTCTCCGAGGCAGCCGAGATACGCAGTATTTT.

This clone was seen more than once but under ten times. The CDR3 DNA is TGTGCCAGCAGCGCCTTTGGAGGGAATTCACCCCTCCACTTT. Residues: CASSAFGGNSPLHF. This chain joins TRBV7-3 and TRBJ1-6; D is unresolved. CDR1 and CDR2 (germline): SGHTA, FQGTGA. CDR3 length: 14 residues. The ends were cut back, 5 bases at V and 7 bases at J, with 12 bases in the middle.

This clone was counted between two and nine times. V gene TRBV11-2 combines with J gene TRBJ2-7; D unclear. This CDR3 spans 13 amino acids. V lost 4 bases and J 3 bases, leaving 10 bases between the germline ends. Germline V gene sequence: CDR1 SGHAT, CDR2 FQNNGV. In DNA form, the CDR3 reads TGTGCCAGCAGCTCCCTTAGGCTCTACGAGCAGTACTTC. Translating gives CASSSLRLYEQYF.

The chain joins TRBV7-3 to TRBJ2-3; 8 bases are a match to TRBD2. V shed 2 bases and J 5 bases; nucleotides not matched to a gene: 15. The CDR3 runs to 18 residues. Germline loops: CDR1 SGHTA, CDR2 FQGTGA. The CDR3 DNA sequence: TGTGCCAGCAGCTTAGAAGGGTCGGGAGGACTAGCCGGAGATACGCAGTATTTT. Its protein product is CASSLEGSGGLAGDTQYF.